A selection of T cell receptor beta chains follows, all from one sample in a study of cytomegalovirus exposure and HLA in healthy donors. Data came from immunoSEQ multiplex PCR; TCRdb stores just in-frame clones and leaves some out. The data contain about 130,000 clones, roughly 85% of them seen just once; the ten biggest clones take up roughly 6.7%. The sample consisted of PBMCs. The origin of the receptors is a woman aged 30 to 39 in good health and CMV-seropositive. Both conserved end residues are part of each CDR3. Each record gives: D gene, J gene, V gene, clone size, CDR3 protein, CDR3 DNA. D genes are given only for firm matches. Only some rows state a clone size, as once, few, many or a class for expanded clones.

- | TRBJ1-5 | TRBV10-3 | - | CASEGGGNQPQHF | TGTGCCAGCGAGGGGGGGGGCAATCAGCCCCAGCATTTT
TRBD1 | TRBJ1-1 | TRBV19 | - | CASSPGDREWGDTEAFF | TGTGCCAGTAGTCCCGGGGACAGGGAATGGGGGGACACTGAAGCTTTCTTT
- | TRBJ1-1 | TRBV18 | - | CASSQSPQGWTEAFF | TGTGCCAGCTCACAATCCCCCCAGGGGTGGACTGAAGCTTTCTTT
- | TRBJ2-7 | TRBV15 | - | CATSRDRPSREQYF | TGTGCCACCAGCAGAGATCGTCCTTCGCGCGAGCAGTACTTC
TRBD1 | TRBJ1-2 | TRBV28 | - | CASSFDRGGGYTF | TGTGCCAGCAGTTTCGACAGGGGAGGAGGCTACACCTTC
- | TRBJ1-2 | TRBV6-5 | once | CASGIGSYPPGGYTF | TGTGCCAGCGGAATAGGGAGCTACCCTCCTGGTGGCTACACCTTC
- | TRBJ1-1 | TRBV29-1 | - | CSVGRENTEAFF | TGCAGCGTTGGGAGAGAGAACACTGAAGCTTTCTTT
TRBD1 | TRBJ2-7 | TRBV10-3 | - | CAALGQGAKNEQYF | TGTGCCGCCCTCGGGCAGGGGGCAAAGAACGAGCAGTACTTC
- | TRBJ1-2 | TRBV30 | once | CAWSDGLSVGGYTF | TGTGCCTGGAGTGACGGACTGTCCGTAGGGGGCTACACCTTC
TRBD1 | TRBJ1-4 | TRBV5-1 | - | CASRRLGDRDEKLFF | TGCGCCAGCAGGCGCCTGGGGGACAGGGATGAAAAACTGTTTTTT
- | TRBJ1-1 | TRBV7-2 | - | CASSLGPGSNTEAFF | TGTGCCAGCAGCTTAGGTCCAGGGTCGAACACTGAAGCTTTCTTT
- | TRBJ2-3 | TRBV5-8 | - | CASRGSYTDTQYF | TGTGCCAGCAGGGGCTCATACACAGATACGCAGTATTTT
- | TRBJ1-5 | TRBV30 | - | CAWSVAENQPQHF | TGTGCCTGGAGTGTAGCCGAAAATCAGCCCCAGCATTTT
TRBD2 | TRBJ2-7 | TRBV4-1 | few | CASSLRLAGYEQYF | TGCGCCAGCAGCTTACGACTAGCAGGGTACGAGCAGTACTTC
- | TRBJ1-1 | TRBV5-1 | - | CASSPLINTEAFF | TGCGCCAGCAGCCCCTTAATAAACACTGAAGCTTTCTTT
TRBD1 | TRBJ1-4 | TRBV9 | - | CASSPGTGGNEKLFF | TGTGCCAGCAGCCCAGGGACAGGGGGGAATGAAAAACTGTTTTTT
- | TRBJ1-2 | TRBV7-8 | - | CASSPAGEGGDYGYTF | TGTGCCAGCAGCCCGGCCGGGGAGGGGGGGGACTATGGCTACACCTTC
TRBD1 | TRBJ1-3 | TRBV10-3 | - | CAINDRGRGNTIYF | TGTGCCATCAACGACAGGGGGCGAGGAAACACCATATATTTT
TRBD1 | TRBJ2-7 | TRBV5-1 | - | CASSLEGTGYEQYF | TGCGCCAGCAGCTTGGAGGGGACAGGGTACGAGCAGTACTTC
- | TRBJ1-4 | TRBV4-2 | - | CASSQGQFNEKLFF | TGTGCCAGCAGCCAAGGCCAGTTTAATGAAAAACTGTTTTTT
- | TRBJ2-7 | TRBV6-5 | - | CASSYGAPPYEQYF | TGTGCCAGCAGTTACGGGGCTCCTCCCTACGAGCAGTACTTC
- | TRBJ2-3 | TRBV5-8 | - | CASLDRASTDTQYF | TGTGCCAGCCTAGACAGAGCTAGCACAGATACGCAGTATTTT
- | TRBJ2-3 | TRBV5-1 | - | CASSRGAERDTQYF | TGCGCCAGCAGCCGGGGGGCGGAGAGAGATACGCAGTATTTT
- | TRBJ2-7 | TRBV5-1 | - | CASRGAENEQYF | TGCGCCAGCCGCGGGGCCGAGAACGAGCAGTACTTC
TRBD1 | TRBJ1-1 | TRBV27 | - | CASSPLTGQGRSEAFF | TGTGCCAGCAGTCCACTGACGGGACAGGGGAGATCTGAAGCTTTCTTT
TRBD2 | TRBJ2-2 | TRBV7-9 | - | CASSMTSAGELFF | TGTGCCAGCAGCATGACTAGCGCCGGGGAGCTGTTTTTT
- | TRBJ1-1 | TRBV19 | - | CATTEGRTSAEAFF | TGTGCCACCACGGAGGGACGGACGAGCGCTGAAGCTTTCTTT